The clone carrying this TCR beta chain was recorded at least ten times. The germline CDR1 and CDR2 sequences are MNHEY and SMNVEV (reference sequence). The ends were cut back, 6 bases at V and 0 bases at J, with 15 bases in the middle. The CDR3 consists of 16 residues. The time point: pre-sensitization, week 0. Treatment described: therapeutic diphenylcyclopropenone sensitization with weekly scalp DPC. In the source study's methods: Individual samples carried between about 20,000 and 700,000 TCRs, with more than 95,000 as the median. Each CDR3 protein is one row after TCRdb ran MiXCR on the RACE reads. The V and J calls come from TCRdb's annotation, not from the publication. Counted here are tens of thousands of distinct CDR3 sequences, 9.4% occurring once; the ten biggest clones make up 11% to 15%. These data originate in a study of human T cells and chemical hapten exposure. Overall study context: Per-sample TCR yield variation was attributed mainly to small pooled library volume differences.

The genes are TRBV27 and TRBJ1-3, with D possibly TRBD1 on 6 matching bases. This TCR was recovered from a woman aged 40 to 50 with alopecia areata. Some clones in this sample may be carry-over from other donors' samples. This specimen consisted of whole blood, obtained in connection with sensitization to the hapten diphenylcyclopropenone (DPC). CDR3 DNA: TGTGCCAGCAGCTCCCGAGGGGGGGGCTCTGGAAACACCATATATTTT. Translated: CASSSRGGGSGNTIYF.